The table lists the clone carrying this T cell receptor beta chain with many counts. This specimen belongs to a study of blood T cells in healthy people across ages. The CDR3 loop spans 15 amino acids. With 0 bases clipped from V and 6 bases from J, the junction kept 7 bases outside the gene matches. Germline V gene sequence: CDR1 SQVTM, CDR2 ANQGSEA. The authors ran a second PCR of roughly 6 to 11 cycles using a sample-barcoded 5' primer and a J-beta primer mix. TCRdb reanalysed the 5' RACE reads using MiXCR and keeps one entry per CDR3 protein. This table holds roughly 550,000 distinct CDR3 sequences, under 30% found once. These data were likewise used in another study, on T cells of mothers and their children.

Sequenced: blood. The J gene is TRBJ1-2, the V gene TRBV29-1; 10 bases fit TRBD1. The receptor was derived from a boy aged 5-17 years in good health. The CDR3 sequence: CSVEDPDRGRNGYTF. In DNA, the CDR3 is TGCAGCGTTGAAGATCCCGACAGGGGGCGAAATGGCTACACCTTC.